The 21 T cell receptor beta chains below were found in one sample sequenced in a study of T cells after yellow fever vaccination. TCRdb re-analysed the 5' RACE reads in MiXCR, keeping a single row per CDR3 protein. This table holds roughly 30,000 distinct CDR3 sequences, 6.3% found once. The starting material was PBMCs, either bulk or a sorted T-cell subset (CD4+, CD8+, memory, or dextramer-sorted; not recorded which), obtained on the day of the yellow fever booster vaccination. These TCRs come from a man aged 25 to 40 who received the YFV17D yellow fever vaccine.

This clonotype was counted a few times. The V call is TRBV20-1, the J call TRBJ1-1; 7 bases align to TRBD1. After removal of 2 bases from V and 4 bases from J, the junction contained 10 bases not matched to a gene. Per the germline V gene, CDR1 is DFQATT and CDR2 is SNEGSKA (reference sequence). CDR3 length: 15 amino acids. For the CDR3, the DNA is TGCAGTGCTAGATCCCCAGGGGGGGGCTCCACTGAAGCTTTCTTT. This gives the protein CSARSPGGGSTEAFF.

This chain uses TRBV10-1 with TRBJ2-1; 8 bases match TRBD1. With 3 bases clipped from V and 5 bases from J, the junction kept 6 bases outside the gene matches. The V gene's germline CDR1 is WNHNN and CDR2 SYGVQD (reference sequence). This CDR3 is 15 amino acids long. The CDR3 DNA is TGCGCCAGCAGTGATTCAGGGGGCCTAGACAATGAGCAGTTCTTC. It specifies CASSDSGGLDNEQFF.

This clonotype was counted ten times or more. V and J are TRBV6-5 and TRBJ1-2; TRBD1 aligns across 8 bases. CDR1 and CDR2 (germline): MNHEY, SVGAGI. There are 16 residues in the CDR3. Trimming at V came to 4 bases and at J to 4 bases, leaving 11 bases not matched to a gene. This CDR3 is CASSSFQGQVRYGYTF. In nucleotides, the CDR3 is TGTGCCAGCAGTTCTTTTCAGGGACAGGTCCGCTATGGCTACACCTTC.

The chain recombines TRBV20-1 with TRBJ2-5; the D gene is possibly TRBD1 (5 bases). Trimming took 3 bases from V and 5 from J, leaving 10 bases between them. The CDR3 runs 12 residues. Germline CDR1 reads DFQATT; CDR2 reads SNEGSKA (reference sequence). The DNA of the CDR3 is TGCAGTGCTAGGGGGCATCGGGAGACCCAGTACTTC. Translating it yields CSARGHRETQYF.

J is TRBJ1-3 and V is TRBV23-1; D is uncertain. TRBV23-1 falls under the ORF class, with uncertain function. The CDR3 contains 24 residues. The V end lost 4 bases, the J end lost 5 bases, and 42 bases lay between the germline ends. CDR3 in amino acids: CASSPSWANAIPQLRECDRNTIYF. The CDR3 region has the DNA TGCGCCAGCAGTCCGTCGTGGGCAAATGCCATCCCCCAACTTCGGGAGTGCGACAGAAACACCATATATTTT.

This clonotype appeared many times. The chain has TRBV5-1 and TRBJ1-2, with D tentatively TRBD1 (5 bases). V was shortened by 2 bases and J by 3 bases, with 11 bases between the two germline ends. The CDR3 is 14 amino acids. In germline, CDR1 is SGHRS, CDR2 YFSETQ. Here the CDR3 reads CASSLSEGHYGYTF. The CDR3 DNA is TGCGCCAGCAGCTTATCCGAGGGGCACTATGGCTACACCTTC. Full variable domain (rest looked up from reference TRBV5-1 and TRBJ1-2): KAGVTQTPRYLIKTRGQQVTLSCSPISGHRSVSWYQQTPGQGLQFLFEYFSETQRNKGNFPGRFSGRQFSNSRSEMNVSTLELGDSALYLCASSLSEGHYGYTFGSGTRLTVV.

The chain recombines TRBV11-2 with TRBJ2-1; the match to TRBD2 covers 16 bases. The CDR3 extends over 14 amino acids. The V gene's germline CDR1 is SGHAT and CDR2 FQNNGV. With V trimmed by 5 bases and J by 10 bases, 2 bases remained unmatched. The CDR3 DNA is TGTGCCAGCAGCGGGGGACTAGCGGGAGGGGAGCAGTTCTTC. Its translation: CASSGGLAGGEQFF.

This clonotype has a handful of counts. The CDR3 DNA follows: TGTGCCAGCACCCGCGAGGGGGACGGGCCTAATTCACCCCTCCACTTT. Translation gives CASTREGDGPNSPLHF. This chain connects TRBV6-1 to TRBJ1-6; tentatively, D is TRBD1 (6 bases). Trimming removed 7 bases at V and 6 bases at J, with 19 bases between. The germline CDR1 and CDR2 sequences are MNHNS and SASEGT. The CDR3 sequence is 16 residues long.

This clonotype was observed many times. The V gene is TRBV6-2 or TRBV6-3, the J gene TRBJ2-7; 12 nucleotides agree with TRBD2. The CDR3 sequence is 20 residues long. Germline CDR1 and CDR2: MNHEY and SVGEGT. The junction had 16 bases not matched to a gene; V was cut back by 3 bases and J by 1 base. The CDR3 region is CASSYRRLAGAHRVSYEQYF. The CDR3 nucleotides are TGTGCCAGCAGTTATAGAAGACTAGCGGGAGCCCATAGAGTTTCCTACGAGCAGTACTTC.

This clonotype was recorded many times. The CDR3 sequence is CASSFRENIQYF. CDR3 coding DNA: TGTGCCAGCAGCTTCAGAGAAAACATTCAGTACTTC. The chain employs TRBV5-6 and TRBJ2-4; D uncertain. Germline CDR1 and CDR2: SGHDT and YYEEEE. V lost 2 bases and J 5 bases, leaving 5 bases between the germline ends. The CDR3 is 12 residues long.

A few counts support this clonotype. The CDR3 DNA reads as TGTGCCAGCAGTTCAGCCCTTAGCGGGGAGAACACTGAAGCTTTCTTT. Amino acids: CASSSALSGENTEAFF. This chain uses TRBV28 with TRBJ1-1; no clear D. Looked up from germline, CDR1 is MDHEN and CDR2 is SYDVKM. Trimming stripped 4 bases from V and 1 base from J, with 16 bases between. The CDR3 is made up of 16 amino acids. Full variable domain (rest looked up from reference TRBV28 and TRBJ1-1): DVKVTQSSRYLVKRTGEKVFLECVQDMDHENMFWYRQDPGLGLRLIYFSYDVKMKEKGDIPEGYSVSREKKERFSLILESASTNQTSMYLCASSSALSGENTEAFFGQGTRLTVV.

The table lists this clonotype with a few counts. The V and J genes are TRBV6-1 and TRBJ2-2, with 8 bases aligning to TRBD1. The germline V gene encodes CDR1 MNHNS and CDR2 SASEGT. The CDR3 loop spans 16 amino acids. V was clipped by 6 bases and J by 1 base; unmatched bases: 7. The CDR3 nucleotides are TGTGCCAGCAGCACCCGACAGGGGTGGAACACCGGGGAGCTGTTTTTT. Amino acids: CASSTRQGWNTGELFF.

This clonotype appeared a few times. The junction and the germline gene differ at one end; a read error may be behind it. This sequence joins TRBV19 and TRBJ2-7; 7 bases agree with TRBD1. Germline V gene sequence: CDR1 LNHDA, CDR2 SQIVND (reference sequence). The CDR3 consists of 12 residues. The CDR3 bases are TGTGCCAGTAGTACGCCCCAAGGGACAGTTATCTTC. It specifies CASSTPQGTVIF.

The rearrangement joins TRBV5-5 to TRBJ1-5, with D uncertain. CDR1 SGHKS and CDR2 YYEKEE come from the germline V gene (reference sequence). V lost 1 base, J lost 0 bases, and 14 bases lay in between. The CDR3 loop spans 17 amino acids. The chain's CDR3 is CASSLSLGPYSNQPQHF. In DNA form, the CDR3 reads TGTGCCAGCAGCTTGAGTTTAGGTCCTTATAGCAATCAGCCCCAGCATTTT.

This clonotype was picked up many times. J is TRBJ2-1 and V is TRBV15; either TRBD1 or TRBD2 may supply D (7 bases each). This CDR3 is built from 17 residues. Deletions cut 5 bases from V and 8 bases from J, with 25 bases between. Per the germline V gene, CDR1 is LNHNV and CDR2 is YYDKDF (reference sequence). CDR3 loop: CATSLRGGVYRGDEQFF. The CDR3 nucleotides read TGTGCCACCAGCTTAAGGGGGGGGGTATACAGGGGCGATGAGCAGTTCTTC.

This clonotype appeared many times. The V call is TRBV3-1, the J call TRBJ2-4; possibly TRBD1 for D (5 bases). Between the trimmed V and J ends, which lost 0 bases and 1 base, there was a span of 16 bases. CDR3 size: 18 residues. CDR1 and CDR2 from the germline V gene are LGHDT and YNNKEL (reference sequence). The CDR3 coding sequence is TGTGCCAGCAGCCAAGATTACACAGGACAACCCGCCAAAAACATTCAGTACTTC. Residues: CASSQDYTGQPAKNIQYF.

This clonotype was observed many times. The chain employs TRBV7-9 and TRBJ1-2; D is possibly TRBD1 (6 bases). CDR3 length equals 14 residues. V lost 4 bases and J lost 5, with 14 bases in between. CDR1 is SEHNR and CDR2 is FQNEAQ in the germline V gene (reference sequence). CDR3 sequence: CASSSGTWGYGYTF. The CDR3 coding sequence is TGTGCCAGCAGCTCGGGGACATGGGGTTATGGCTACACCTTC. The full variable domain, in which reference TRBV7-9 and TRBJ1-2 provide the parts outside the CDR3, is DTGVSQNPRHKITKRGQNVTFRCDPISEHNRLYWYRQTLGQGPEFLTYFQNEAQLEKSRLLSDRFSAERPKGSFSTLEIQRTEQGDSAMYLCASSSGTWGYGYTFGSGTRLTVV.

This clonotype was counted ten times or more. The rearrangement links TRBV10-3 to TRBJ2-5, with D uncertain. CDR1 and CDR2 from the germline V gene are ENHRY and SYGVKD. The V and J ends lost 6 bases and 5 bases respectively, with 10 bases between them. This CDR3 contains 12 residues. CDR3 in DNA: TGTGCCATCAGCGCTCAACCGGAGACCCAGTACTTC. This encodes CAISAQPETQYF.

Many counts were recorded for this clonotype. This chain uses TRBV12-3 or TRBV12-4 with TRBJ1-5; possible D gene TRBD1, 5 bases. The CDR3 consists of 13 residues. Trimming removed 4 bases at V and 4 bases at J, with 8 bases between. CDR3: CASSYDRNQPQHF. In DNA, the CDR3 is TGTGCCAGCAGTTATGACAGAAATCAGCCCCAGCATTTT.

V gene TRBV18 combines with J gene TRBJ2-1; 15 bases align to TRBD2. J gave up 7 bases and V 3 bases, and 7 bases lay outside the gene matches. The V gene's germline CDR1 is KGHSH and CDR2 LQKENI. The CDR3 consists of 17 residues. The CDR3 reads CASSPRTSGRGSNEQFF. Written as DNA, the CDR3 is TGTGCCAGCTCACCTCGGACTAGCGGGAGGGGGTCAAATGAGCAGTTCTTC.

This clonotype was detected a few times. The genes are TRBV30 and TRBJ2-1; D is perhaps TRBD1 (6 bases). Trimming removed 1 base from V and 5 bases from J, with 12 bases in between. The CDR3 is 14 amino acids. From germline, CDR1 is GTSNPN and CDR2 SVGIG (reference sequence). The CDR3 loop reads CAWSDRVPNNEQFF. The DNA for the CDR3 is TGTGCCTGGAGTGACAGGGTCCCCAACAATGAGCAGTTCTTC. The full variable domain, with the rest looked up from reference TRBV30 and TRBJ2-1, is SQTIHQWPATLVQPVGSPLSLECTVEGTSNPNLYWYRQAAGRGLQLLFYSVGIGQISSEVPQNLSASRPQDRQFILSSKKLLLSDSGFYLCAWSDRVPNNEQFFGPGTRLTVL.